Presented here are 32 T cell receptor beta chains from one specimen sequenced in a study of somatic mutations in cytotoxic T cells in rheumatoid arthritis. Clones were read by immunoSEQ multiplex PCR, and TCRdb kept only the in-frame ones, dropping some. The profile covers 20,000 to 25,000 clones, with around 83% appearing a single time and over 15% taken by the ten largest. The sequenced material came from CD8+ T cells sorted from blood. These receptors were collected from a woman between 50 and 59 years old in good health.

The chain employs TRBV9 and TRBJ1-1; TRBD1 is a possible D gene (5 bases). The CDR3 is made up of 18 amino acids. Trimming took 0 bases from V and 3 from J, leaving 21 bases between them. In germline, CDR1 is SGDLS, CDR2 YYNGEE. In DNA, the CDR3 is TGTGCCAGCAGCGTAGGGCCAGCAATGGGGGTACGCGACACTGAAGCTTTCTTT. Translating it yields CASSVGPAMGVRDTEAFF.

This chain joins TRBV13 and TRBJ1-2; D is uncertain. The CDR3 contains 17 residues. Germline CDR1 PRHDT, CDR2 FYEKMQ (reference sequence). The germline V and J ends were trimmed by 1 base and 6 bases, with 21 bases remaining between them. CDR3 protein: CASSLDSSGLESDGYTF. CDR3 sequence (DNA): TGTGCCAGCAGCTTAGATAGTAGTGGGTTGGAATCTGATGGCTACACCTTC. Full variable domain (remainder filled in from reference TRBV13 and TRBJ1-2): AAGVIQSPRHLIKEKRETATLKCYPIPRHDTVYWYQQGPGQDPQFLISFYEKMQSDKGSIPDRFSAQQFSDYHSELNMSSLELGDSALYFCASSLDSSGLESDGYTFGSGTRLTVV.

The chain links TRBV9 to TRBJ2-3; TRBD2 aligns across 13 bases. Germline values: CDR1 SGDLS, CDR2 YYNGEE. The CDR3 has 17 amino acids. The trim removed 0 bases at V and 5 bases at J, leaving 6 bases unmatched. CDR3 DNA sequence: TGTGCCAGCAGCGTAGACACTAGCGGGGGGGCGGGAGATACGCAGTATTTT. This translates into CASSVDTSGGAGDTQYF. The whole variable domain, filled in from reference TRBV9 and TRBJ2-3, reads DSGVTQTPKHLITATGQRVTLRCSPRSGDLSVYWYQQSLDQGLQFLIQYYNGEERAKGNILERFSAQQFPDLHSELNLSSLELGDSALYFCASSVDTSGGAGDTQYFGPGTRLTVL.

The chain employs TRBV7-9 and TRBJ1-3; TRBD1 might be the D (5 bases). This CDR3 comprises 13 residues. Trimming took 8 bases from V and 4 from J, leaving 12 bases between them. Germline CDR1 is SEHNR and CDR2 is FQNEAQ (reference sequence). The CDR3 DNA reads TGTGCCAGCGACGGGGGAAACGGAAACACCATATATTTT. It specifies CASDGGNGNTIYF.

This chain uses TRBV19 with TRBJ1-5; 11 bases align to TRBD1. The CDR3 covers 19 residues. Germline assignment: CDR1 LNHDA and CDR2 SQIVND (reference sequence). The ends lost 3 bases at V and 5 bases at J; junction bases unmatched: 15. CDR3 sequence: CASSMIAETGQGGYQPQHF. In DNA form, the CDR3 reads TGTGCCAGTAGTATGATAGCGGAAACGGGACAGGGGGGGTATCAGCCCCAGCATTTT.

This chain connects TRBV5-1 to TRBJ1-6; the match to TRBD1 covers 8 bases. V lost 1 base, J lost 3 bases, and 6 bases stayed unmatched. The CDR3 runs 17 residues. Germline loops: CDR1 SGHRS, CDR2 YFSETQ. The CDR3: CASSLQPGQDYNSPLHF. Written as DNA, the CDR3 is TGCGCCAGCAGCTTGCAACCGGGACAGGACTATAATTCACCCCTCCACTTT. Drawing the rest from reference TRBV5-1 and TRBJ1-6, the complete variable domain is KAGVTQTPRYLIKTRGQQVTLSCSPISGHRSVSWYQQTPGQGLQFLFEYFSETQRNKGNFPGRFSGRQFSNSRSEMNVSTLELGDSALYLCASSLQPGQDYNSPLHFGNGTRLTVT.

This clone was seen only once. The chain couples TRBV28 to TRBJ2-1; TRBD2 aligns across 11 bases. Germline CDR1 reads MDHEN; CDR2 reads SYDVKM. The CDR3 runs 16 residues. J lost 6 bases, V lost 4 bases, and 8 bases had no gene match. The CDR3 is CASSYPPGTSGNEQFF. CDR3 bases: TGTGCCAGCAGTTATCCCCCCGGGACTAGCGGCAATGAGCAGTTCTTC.

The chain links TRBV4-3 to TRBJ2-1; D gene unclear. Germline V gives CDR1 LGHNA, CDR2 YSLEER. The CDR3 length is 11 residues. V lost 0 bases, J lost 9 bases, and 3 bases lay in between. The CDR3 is CASSQDFEQFF. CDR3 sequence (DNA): TGCGCCAGCAGCCAAGATTTTGAGCAGTTCTTC.

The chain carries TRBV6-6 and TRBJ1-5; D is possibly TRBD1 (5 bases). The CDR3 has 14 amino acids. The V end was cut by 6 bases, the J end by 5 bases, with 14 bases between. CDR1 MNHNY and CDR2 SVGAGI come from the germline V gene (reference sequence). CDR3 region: CASSLGAGDQPQHF. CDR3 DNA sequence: TGTGCCAGCAGCCTAGGGGCCGGGGATCAGCCCCAGCATTTT.

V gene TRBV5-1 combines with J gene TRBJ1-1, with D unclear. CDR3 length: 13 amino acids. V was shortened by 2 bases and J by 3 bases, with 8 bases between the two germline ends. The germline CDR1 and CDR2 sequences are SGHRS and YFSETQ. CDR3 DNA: TGCGCCAGCAGCTTAGTTGGGGACACTGAAGCTTTCTTT. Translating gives CASSLVGDTEAFF.

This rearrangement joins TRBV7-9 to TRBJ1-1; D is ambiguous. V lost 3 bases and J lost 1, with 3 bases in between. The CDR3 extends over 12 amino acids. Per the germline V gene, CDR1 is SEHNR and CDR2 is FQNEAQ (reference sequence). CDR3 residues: CASSFGNTEAFF. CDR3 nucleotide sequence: TGTGCCAGCAGCTTTGGGAACACTGAAGCTTTCTTT.

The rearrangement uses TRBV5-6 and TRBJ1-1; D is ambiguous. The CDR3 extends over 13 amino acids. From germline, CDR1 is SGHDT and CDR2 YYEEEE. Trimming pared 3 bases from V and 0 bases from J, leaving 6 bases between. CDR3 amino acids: CASSWGLNTEAFF. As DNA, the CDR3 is TGTGCCAGCAGCTGGGGATTGAACACTGAAGCTTTCTTT.

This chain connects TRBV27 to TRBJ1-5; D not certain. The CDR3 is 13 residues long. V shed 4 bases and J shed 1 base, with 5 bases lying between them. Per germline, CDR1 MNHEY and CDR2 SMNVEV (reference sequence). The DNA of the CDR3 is TGTGCCAGCAGTTACGAGAGCAATCAGCCCCAGCATTTT. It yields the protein CASSYESNQPQHF.

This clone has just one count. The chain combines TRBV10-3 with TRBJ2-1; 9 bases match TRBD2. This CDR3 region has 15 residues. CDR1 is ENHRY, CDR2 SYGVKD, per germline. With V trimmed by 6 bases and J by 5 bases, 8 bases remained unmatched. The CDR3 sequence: CAISERGAKDNEQFF. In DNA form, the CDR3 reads TGTGCCATCAGCGAGCGGGGGGCGAAGGACAATGAGCAGTTCTTC.

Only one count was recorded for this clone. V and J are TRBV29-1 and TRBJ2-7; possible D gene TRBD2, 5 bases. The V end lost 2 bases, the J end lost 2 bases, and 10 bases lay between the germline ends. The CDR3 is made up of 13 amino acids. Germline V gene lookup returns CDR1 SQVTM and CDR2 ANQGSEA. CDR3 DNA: TGCAGCGTTGAAAACGGGATCACCTACGAGCAGTACTTC. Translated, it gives CSVENGITYEQYF.

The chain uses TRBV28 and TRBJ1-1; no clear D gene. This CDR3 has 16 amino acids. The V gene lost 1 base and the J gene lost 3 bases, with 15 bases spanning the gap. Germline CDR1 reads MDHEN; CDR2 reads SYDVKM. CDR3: CASSLFPARMDTEAFF. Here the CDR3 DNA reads TGTGCCAGCAGTTTATTTCCGGCCCGGATGGACACTGAAGCTTTCTTT. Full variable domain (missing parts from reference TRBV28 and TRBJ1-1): DVKVTQSSRYLVKRTGEKVFLECVQDMDHENMFWYRQDPGLGLRLIYFSYDVKMKEKGDIPEGYSVSREKKERFSLILESASTNQTSMYLCASSLFPARMDTEAFFGQGTRLTVV.

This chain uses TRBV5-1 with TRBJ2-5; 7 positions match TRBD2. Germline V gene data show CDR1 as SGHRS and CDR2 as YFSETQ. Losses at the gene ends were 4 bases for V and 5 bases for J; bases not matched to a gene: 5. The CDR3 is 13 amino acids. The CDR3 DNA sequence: TGCGCCAGCAGCCTAGGACTAGGTGAGACCCAGTACTTC. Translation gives CASSLGLGETQYF.

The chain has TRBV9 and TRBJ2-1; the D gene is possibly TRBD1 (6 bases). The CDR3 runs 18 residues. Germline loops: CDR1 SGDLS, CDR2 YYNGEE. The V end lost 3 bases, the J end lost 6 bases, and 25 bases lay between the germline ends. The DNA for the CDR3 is TGTGCCAGCAGCGACAGACCAGGCCGAGGGCAGGGGCGCAATGAGCAGTTCTTC. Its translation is CASSDRPGRGQGRNEQFF. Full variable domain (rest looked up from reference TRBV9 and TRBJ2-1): DSGVTQTPKHLITATGQRVTLRCSPRSGDLSVYWYQQSLDQGLQFLIQYYNGEERAKGNILERFSAQQFPDLHSELNLSSLELGDSALYFCASSDRPGRGQGRNEQFFGPGTRLTVL.

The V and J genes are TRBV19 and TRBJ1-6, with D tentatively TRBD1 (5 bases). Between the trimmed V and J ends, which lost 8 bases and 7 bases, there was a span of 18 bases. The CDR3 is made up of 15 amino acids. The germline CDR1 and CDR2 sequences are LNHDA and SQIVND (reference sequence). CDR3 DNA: TGTGCCAGTGCCTCCCGGGAGGGGTTAAATTCACCCCTCCACTTT. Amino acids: CASASREGLNSPLHF.

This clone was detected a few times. Written as DNA, the CDR3 is TGTGCCAGCAGCCTCACGGGACAGGCCCTCTACAATGAGCAGTTCTTC. This codes for CASSLTGQALYNEQFF. V is TRBV7-2 and J is TRBJ2-1; TRBD1 matches at 8 bases. J was trimmed by 3 bases and V by 5 bases; bases with no gene match: 9. From germline, CDR1 is SGHTA and CDR2 FQGNSA. The CDR3 totals 16 residues. The whole variable domain, remainder taken from reference TRBV7-2 and TRBJ2-1, is GAGVSQSPSNKVTEKGKDVELRCDPISGHTALYWYRQSLGQGLEFLIYFQGNSAPDKSGLPSDRFSAERTGGSVSTLTIQRTQQEDSAVYLCASSLTGQALYNEQFFGPGTRLTVL.

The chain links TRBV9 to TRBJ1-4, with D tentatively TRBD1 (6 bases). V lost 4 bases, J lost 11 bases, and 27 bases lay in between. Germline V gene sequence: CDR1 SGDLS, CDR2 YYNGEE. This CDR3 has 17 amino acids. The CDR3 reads CASSTSRTAGNDGKLFF. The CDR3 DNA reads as TGTGCCAGCAGCACCAGTCGGACAGCAGGAAATGATGGGAAACTGTTTTTT. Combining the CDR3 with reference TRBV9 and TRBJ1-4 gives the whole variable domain DSGVTQTPKHLITATGQRVTLRCSPRSGDLSVYWYQQSLDQGLQFLIQYYNGEERAKGNILERFSAQQFPDLHSELNLSSLELGDSALYFCASSTSRTAGNDGKLFFGSGTQLSVL.

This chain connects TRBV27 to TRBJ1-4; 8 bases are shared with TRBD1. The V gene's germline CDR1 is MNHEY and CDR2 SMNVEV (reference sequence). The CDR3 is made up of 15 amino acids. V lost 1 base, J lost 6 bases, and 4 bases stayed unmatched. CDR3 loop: CASSLWAGGHEKLFF. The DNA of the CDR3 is TGTGCCAGCAGTTTATGGGCAGGGGGCCATGAAAAACTGTTTTTT.

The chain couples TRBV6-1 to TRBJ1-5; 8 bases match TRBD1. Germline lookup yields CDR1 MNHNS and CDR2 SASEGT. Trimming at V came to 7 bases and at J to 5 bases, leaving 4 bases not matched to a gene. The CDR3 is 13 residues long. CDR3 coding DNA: TGTGCCAGCACCGGACAGGGTCATCAGCCCCAGCATTTT. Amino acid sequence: CASTGQGHQPQHF.

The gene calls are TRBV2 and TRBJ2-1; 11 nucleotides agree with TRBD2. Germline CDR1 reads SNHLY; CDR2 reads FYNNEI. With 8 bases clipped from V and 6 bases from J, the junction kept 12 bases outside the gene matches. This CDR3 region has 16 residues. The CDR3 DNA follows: TGTGCCAGCCTTCTAGCGGGGGGCCAGGGATCCAATGAGCAGTTCTTC. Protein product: CASLLAGGQGSNEQFF.

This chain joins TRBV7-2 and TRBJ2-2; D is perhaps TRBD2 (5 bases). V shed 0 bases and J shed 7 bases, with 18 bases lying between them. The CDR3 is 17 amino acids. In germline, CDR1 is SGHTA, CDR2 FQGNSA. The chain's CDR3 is CASSLALVGVEGGELFF. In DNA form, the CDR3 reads TGTGCCAGCAGCTTAGCGCTGGTCGGGGTCGAGGGCGGGGAGCTGTTTTTT.

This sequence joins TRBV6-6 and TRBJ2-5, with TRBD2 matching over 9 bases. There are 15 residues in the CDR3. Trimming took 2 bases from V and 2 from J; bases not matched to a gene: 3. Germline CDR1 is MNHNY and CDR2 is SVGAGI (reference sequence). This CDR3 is CASSYLAGRQETQYF. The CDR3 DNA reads TGTGCCAGCAGTTACCTAGCGGGGCGACAAGAGACCCAGTACTTC.

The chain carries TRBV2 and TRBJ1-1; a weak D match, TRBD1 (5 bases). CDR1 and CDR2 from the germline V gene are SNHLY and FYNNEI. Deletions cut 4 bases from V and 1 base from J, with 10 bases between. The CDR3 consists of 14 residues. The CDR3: CASSGGRSNTEAFF. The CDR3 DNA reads TGTGCCAGCAGTGGGGGACGGTCGAACACTGAAGCTTTCTTT.

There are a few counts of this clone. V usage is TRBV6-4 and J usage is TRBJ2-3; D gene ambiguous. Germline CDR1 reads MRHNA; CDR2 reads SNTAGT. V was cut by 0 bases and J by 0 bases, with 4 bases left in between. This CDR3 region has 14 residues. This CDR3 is CASSDSASTDTQYF. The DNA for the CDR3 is TGTGCCAGCAGTGACTCGGCTAGCACAGATACGCAGTATTTT.

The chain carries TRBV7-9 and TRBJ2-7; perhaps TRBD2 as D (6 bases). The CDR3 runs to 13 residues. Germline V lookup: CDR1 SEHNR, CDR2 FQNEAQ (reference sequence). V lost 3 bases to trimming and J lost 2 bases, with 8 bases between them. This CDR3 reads CASSFGGAYEQYF. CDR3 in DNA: TGTGCCAGCAGCTTCGGAGGGGCCTACGAGCAGTACTTC.

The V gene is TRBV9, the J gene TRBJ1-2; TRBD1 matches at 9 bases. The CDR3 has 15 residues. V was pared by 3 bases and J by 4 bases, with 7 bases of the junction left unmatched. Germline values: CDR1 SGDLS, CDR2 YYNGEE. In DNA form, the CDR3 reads TGTGCCAGCAGCGGGACAGGGGCCCTTGGCTATGGCTACACCTTC. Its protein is CASSGTGALGYGYTF.

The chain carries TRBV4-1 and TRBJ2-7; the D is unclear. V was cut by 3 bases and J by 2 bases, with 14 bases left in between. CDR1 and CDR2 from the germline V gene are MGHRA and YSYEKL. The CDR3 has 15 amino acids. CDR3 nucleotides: TGCGCCAGCAGCCACCCTGGGCCGGGTGCCTACGAGCAGTACTTC. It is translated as CASSHPGPGAYEQYF.

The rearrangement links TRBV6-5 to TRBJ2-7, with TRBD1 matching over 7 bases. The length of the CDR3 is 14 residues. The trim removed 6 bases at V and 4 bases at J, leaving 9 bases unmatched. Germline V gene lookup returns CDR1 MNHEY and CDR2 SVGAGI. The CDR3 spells CASRTGSSIYEQYF. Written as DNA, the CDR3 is TGTGCCAGCAGGACAGGGAGCTCCATTTACGAGCAGTACTTC.